These 13 T cell receptor beta chains were all obtained from the same sample, sequenced in a study of cytotoxic CD8 clonotypes in ibrutinib-treated CLL. Generated by immunoSEQ multiplex PCR, the TCRdb table keeps only in-frame clones and is missing some. The data contain more than 12,000 clones, about 61% of them seen just once; the ten biggest clones take up about an eighth. The sample here was PBMCs, taken before ibrutinib treatment. Receptors were obtained from a human donor with chronic lymphocytic leukemia.

In this sample, this clone turned up a few times. In DNA form, the CDR3 reads TGTGCCAGTAGTATACTGGGCAGGGGGATTGAGAATCAGCCCCAGCATTTT. It encodes CASSILGRGIENQPQHF. The rearrangement uses TRBV19 and TRBJ1-5, with TRBD1 identical over 7 bases. The CDR3 runs 17 residues. Germline trimming cut 2 bases from V and 4 bases from J; bases unmatched to any gene: 11. Germline V gene lookup returns CDR1 LNHDA and CDR2 SQIVND (reference sequence).

This clone appeared a single time. The J gene is TRBJ2-7, the V gene TRBV7-1; D could derive from TRBD1 or TRBD2 (6 bases each). Being an ORF, TRBV7-1 has a function that is uncertain. This CDR3 is 14 amino acids long. The V end lost 4 bases, the J end lost 7 bases, and 17 bases lay between the germline ends. The CDR3 loop is CASSLGGQVGEQYF. In DNA form, the CDR3 reads TGTGCCAGCAGCTTGGGGGGCCAAGTGGGAGAGCAGTACTTC.

The J gene is TRBJ1-6, the V gene TRBV5-2. TRBV5-2 is a pseudogene locus. The CDR3 sequence is 17 residues long. CDR3 DNA: TGCGCCAGCAGCCAAGATTTAGAAACCTCCTATAATTCACCCCTCCACTTT. Encoded protein: CASSQDLETSYNSPLHF.

V and J are TRBV7-2 and TRBJ2-2; no clear D. The CDR3 spans 14 residues. V was clipped by 5 bases and J by 2 bases, with 9 bases between them. CDR1 is SGHTA, CDR2 FQGNSA, per germline. The CDR3 DNA reads as TGTGCCAGCAGCCGACGGGTAAACACCGGGGAGCTGTTTTTT. Protein: CASSRRVNTGELFF.

This rearrangement joins TRBV19 to TRBJ1-2; TRBD1 might be the D (5 bases). V was shortened by 7 bases and J by 8 bases, with 26 bases between the two germline ends. This CDR3 is built from 16 residues. The germline CDR1 and CDR2 sequences are LNHDA and SQIVND (reference sequence). CDR3 sequence: CASMTGLARGSRGYTF. CDR3 in DNA: TGTGCCAGTATGACGGGGTTAGCGAGGGGATCTCGGGGCTACACCTTC.

The rearrangement joins TRBV5-1 to TRBJ1-4; D is unclear. The CDR3 contains 13 residues. CDR1 and CDR2 (germline): SGHRS, YFSETQ. V was shortened by 5 bases and J by 4 bases, with 9 bases between the two germline ends. In DNA form, the CDR3 reads TGCGCCAGCAGAGGGCAGATTAATGAAAAACTGTTTTTT. This sequence encodes CASRGQINEKLFF. The full variable domain, with the rest looked up from reference TRBV5-1 and TRBJ1-4, is KAGVTQTPRYLIKTRGQQVTLSCSPISGHRSVSWYQQTPGQGLQFLFEYFSETQRNKGNFPGRFSGRQFSNSRSEMNVSTLELGDSALYLCASRGQINEKLFFGSGTQLSVL.

The chain carries TRBV2 and TRBJ2-1, with 11 bases aligning to TRBD2. This CDR3 comprises 16 residues. The ends lost 4 bases at V and 10 bases at J; junction bases unmatched: 12. Per the germline V gene, CDR1 is SNHLY and CDR2 is FYNNEI. The CDR3 here is CASSGRTSGPLEEQFF. CDR3 DNA: TGTGCCAGCAGTGGGAGGACTAGCGGGCCCCTCGAGGAGCAGTTCTTC. The variable domain in full, completed from reference TRBV2 and TRBJ2-1, reads EPEVTQTPSHQVTQMGQEVILRCVPISNHLYFYWYRQILGQKVEFLVSFYNNEISEKSEIFDDQFSVERPDGSNFTLKIRSTKLEDSAMYFCASSGRTSGPLEEQFFGPGTRLTVL.

This rearrangement joins TRBV20-1 to TRBJ1-1; D call uncertain. CDR1 and CDR2 (germline): DFQATT, SNEGSKA (reference sequence). With 5 bases removed from V and 4 bases from J, the gap between germline ends came to 5 bases. The CDR3 is 10 residues long. CDR3 in DNA: TGCAGTGCTCCGGGCACTGAAGCTTTCTTT. This translates into CSAPGTEAFF.

Comment on this clone: The junction does not match germline at one end; this may be a read error. The rearrangement joins TRBV28 to TRBJ2-1; D may match TRBD1 or TRBD2 (5 bases each). This CDR3 spans 13 amino acids. The germline V gene has CDR1 MDHEN and CDR2 SYDVKM. CDR3 in amino acids: CASSWNVGTRILF. CDR3 DNA: TGTGCCAGCAGTTGGAATGTGGGGACCAGGATCCTCTTC.

In this sample, this clone turned up a few times. The V gene is TRBV19, the J gene TRBJ1-2, with D uncertain. Germline CDR1 is LNHDA and CDR2 is SQIVND (reference sequence). The ends were cut back, 1 base at V and 3 bases at J, with 12 bases in the middle. This CDR3 is 15 amino acids long. CDR3 DNA: TGTGCCAGTAGTATAGGCACCCGGTGGGACTATGGCTACACCTTC. Translating gives CASSIGTRWDYGYTF.

The rearrangement joins TRBV18 to TRBJ2-1, with TRBD2 matching over 9 bases. From germline, CDR1 is KGHSH and CDR2 LQKENI. This CDR3 comprises 15 residues. V shed 0 bases, J shed 7 bases, and the junction held 4 bases outside the gene matches. This chain's CDR3 is CASSPPASGTNEQFF. CDR3 DNA: TGTGCCAGCTCACCACCGGCTAGCGGGACAAATGAGCAGTTCTTC.

The CDR3 region is CASSLPGNTEAFF. DNA of the CDR3: TGTGCCAGCAGCCTACCCGGGAACACTGAAGCTTTCTTT. V is TRBV7-8 and J is TRBJ1-1; D call uncertain. Germline V CDR1 and CDR2: SGHVS, FQNEAQ. Trimming pared 5 bases from V and 1 base from J, leaving 8 bases between. The CDR3 covers 13 residues.

J is TRBJ1-5 and V is TRBV7-9, with D unclear. The CDR3 contains 14 residues. Per germline, CDR1 SEHNR and CDR2 FQNEAQ (reference sequence). V was trimmed by 3 bases and J by 0 bases, leaving 6 bases between them. The CDR3 DNA follows: TGTGCCAGCAGCTTTTATCCTAGCAATCAGCCCCAGCATTTT. Amino acid sequence: CASSFYPSNQPQHF.